This T cell receptor (beta chain) was captured in a study of T-cell memory formation after mild COVID-19. The CDR3 sequence is 13 residues long. Germline CDR1 MGHRA, CDR2 YSYEKL. This clonotype was recorded at least ten times. Its antigen is unknown. A junction boundary mismatches the germline segment, possibly from a read error. cDNA libraries for TCR alpha and TCR beta, carrying sample barcodes and UMIs, came from 5'RACE with constant-segment primers. TCRdb redid the calling of the 5' RACE reads with MiXCR, one entry per CDR3 protein. Seen here are approximately 430,000 distinct CDR3 sequences, around 22% observed once, and the top ten hold under 15%. Study findings and constraints: Cross-reactive memory appears to have joined, as suggested by some responding clones showing up in pre-infection memory. Mostly located in CM and EM were contracting CD4+ clones, with contracting CD8+ clones located in EMRA.

The sequence derives from an adult woman who had mild COVID-19 (a few samples of this study predate the infection). Cell type and time point are not known. Sequenced: PBMCs or a T cell subset sorted from them (not recorded which). The chain combines TRBV4-1 with TRBJ2-5, with a tentative D call TRBD1 (5 bases). CDR3 amino acids: CASSPQGQGTQYF. In DNA form, the CDR3 reads TGCGCCAGCAGCCCCCAGGGCCAAGGGACCCAGTACTTC.